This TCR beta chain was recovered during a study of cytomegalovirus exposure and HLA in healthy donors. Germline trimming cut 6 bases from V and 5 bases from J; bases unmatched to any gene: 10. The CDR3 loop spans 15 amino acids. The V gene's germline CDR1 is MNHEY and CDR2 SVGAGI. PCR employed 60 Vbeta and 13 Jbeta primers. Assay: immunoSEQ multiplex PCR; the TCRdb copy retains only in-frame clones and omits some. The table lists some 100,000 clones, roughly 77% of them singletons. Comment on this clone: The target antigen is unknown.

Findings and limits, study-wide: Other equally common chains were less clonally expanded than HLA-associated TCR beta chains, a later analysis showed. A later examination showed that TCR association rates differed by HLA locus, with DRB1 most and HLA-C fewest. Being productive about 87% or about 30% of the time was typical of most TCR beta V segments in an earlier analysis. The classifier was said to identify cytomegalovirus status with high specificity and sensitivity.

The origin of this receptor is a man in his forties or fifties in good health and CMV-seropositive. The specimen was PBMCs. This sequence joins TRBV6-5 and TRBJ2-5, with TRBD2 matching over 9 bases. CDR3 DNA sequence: TGTGCCAGCAGGCCGCGGGCGGGAGGGGGGGAGACCCAGTACTTC. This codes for CASRPRAGGGETQYF.